Presented here are 29 T cell receptor beta chains from one specimen sequenced in a study of cytomegalovirus exposure and HLA in healthy donors. A multiplex PCR was run with 60 Vbeta primers and 13 Jbeta primers. Profiled with immunoSEQ multiplex PCR; TCRdb holds only in-frame clones, not every one. Of 120,000 or so clones listed, roughly 72% are singletons. The sample taken for sequencing was PBMCs. The receptors stem from a man in his forties in good health and CMV-seropositive.

The genes are TRBV4-1 and TRBJ2-3, with D possibly TRBD1 on 5 matching bases. The V end was cut by 1 base, the J end by 5 bases, with 16 bases between. This CDR3 is built from 16 residues. The germline V gene has CDR1 MGHRA and CDR2 YSYEKL. The CDR3 spells CASSQVDSEVQDTQYF. Written as DNA, the CDR3 is TGCGCCAGCAGCCAAGTTGACAGCGAAGTCCAAGATACGCAGTATTTT.

The chain uses TRBV27 and TRBJ2-7; perhaps TRBD2 as D (5 bases). The germline CDR1 and CDR2 sequences are MNHEY and SMNVEV (reference sequence). CDR3 size: 15 residues. V was cut by 2 bases and J by 0 bases, with 11 bases left in between. The CDR3 spells CASSLTEVSSYEQYF. CDR3 nucleotides: TGTGCCAGCAGTTTAACGGAGGTTAGCTCCTACGAGCAGTACTTC.

The rearrangement uses TRBV6-6 and TRBJ1-4, with D possibly matching TRBD1 (5 bases). Looked up from germline, CDR1 is MNHNY and CDR2 is SVGAGI (reference sequence). CDR3 size: 14 residues. Trimming pared 0 bases from V and 8 bases from J, leaving 10 bases between. This CDR3 reads CASSYSLQVEKLFF. Written as DNA, the CDR3 is TGTGCCAGCAGTTACTCGTTACAGGTCGAAAAACTGTTTTTT.

V gene TRBV25-1 combines with J gene TRBJ1-6; 7 nucleotides align to TRBD1. Germline trimming cut 3 bases from V and 7 bases from J; bases unmatched to any gene: 6. Germline V CDR1 and CDR2: MGHDK, SYGVNS. This CDR3 has 15 amino acids. CDR3 sequence reads: CASSEGRTGNSPLHF. The CDR3 coding sequence is TGTGCCAGCAGTGAGGGGAGGACAGGAAATTCACCCCTCCACTTT.

This sequence joins TRBV6-1 and TRBJ2-5, with 7 bases aligning to TRBD2. The V gene's germline CDR1 is MNHNS and CDR2 SASEGT. The CDR3 runs to 18 residues. V was clipped by 2 bases and J by 4 bases; unmatched bases: 16. The CDR3, as DNA: TGTGCCAGCAGTGAAAGGCATAGGACTAGAGGCGGCCCAGAGACCCAGTACTTC. It codes for CASSERHRTRGGPETQYF.

The sample holds one count of this clone. The chain uses TRBV19 and TRBJ2-2; D is ambiguous. V was pared by 7 bases and J by 0 bases, with 9 bases between. CDR1 is LNHDA, CDR2 SQIVND, per germline (reference sequence). The CDR3 loop spans 14 amino acids. The CDR3 DNA follows: TGTGCCAGTAATGGAGTCCCGAACACCGGGGAGCTGTTTTTT. This translates into CASNGVPNTGELFF.

This clone showed up just once. This chain joins TRBV7-6 and TRBJ1-2, with D perhaps TRBD1 (5 bases). Germline CDR1 reads SGHVS; CDR2 reads FNYEAQ. Trimming cost V 5 bases and J 7 bases, with 17 bases left between them. CDR3 length: 14 residues. The CDR3 loop reads CASSVDRRGAGYTF. The DNA for the CDR3 is TGTGCCAGCAGCGTGGACCGCCGCGGGGCTGGCTACACCTTC.

This rearrangement joins TRBV6-1 to TRBJ2-2; 7 bases are shared with TRBD1. Germline lookup yields CDR1 MNHNS and CDR2 SASEGT. The CDR3 totals 15 residues. V trimming: 4 bases; J trimming: 6 bases; junction bases outside the gene matches: 8. CDR3 DNA: TGTGCCAGCAGTGTACGAGGGGGCGCGGCCGGGGAGCTGTTTTTT. Its protein is CASSVRGGAAGELFF.

The chain employs TRBV19 and TRBJ2-7, with 7 bases identical to TRBD1. Germline V CDR1 and CDR2: LNHDA, SQIVND (reference sequence). There are 14 residues in the CDR3. J gave up 2 bases and V 5 bases, and 6 bases lay outside the gene matches. The CDR3 spells CASSPTGIAYEQYF. Here the CDR3 DNA reads TGTGCCAGTAGTCCGACAGGGATCGCCTACGAGCAGTACTTC.

J is TRBJ2-1 and V is TRBV5-5; TRBD1 aligns across 10 bases. The CDR3 totals 17 residues. With 0 bases clipped from V and 4 bases from J, the junction kept 7 bases outside the gene matches. CDR1 and CDR2 (germline): SGHKS, YYEKEE (reference sequence). CDR3 amino acids: CASSLALGQGPYNEQFF. CDR3 in DNA: TGTGCCAGCAGCTTGGCCCTGGGACAGGGGCCATACAATGAGCAGTTCTTC.

V and J are TRBV5-7 and TRBJ2-5; 11 bases line up with TRBD1. TRBV5-7 is labeled an ORF, and its function is uncertain. V lost 7 bases to trimming and J lost 4 bases; unmatched junction nucleotides: 3. This CDR3 spans 13 amino acids. The chain's CDR3 is CASSDRGRETQYF. The CDR3 DNA reads TGTGCCAGCTCGGACAGGGGGCGAGAGACCCAGTACTTC.

This clone was seen a few times. This chain uses TRBV28 with TRBJ2-7; 7 positions agree with TRBD2. This CDR3 spans 16 amino acids. Losses at the gene ends were 4 bases for V and 4 bases for J; bases not matched to a gene: 13. CDR1 and CDR2 from the germline V gene are MDHEN and SYDVKM. The CDR3 coding sequence is TGTGCCAGCAGTTCACGTGGTCGGCGGGAGACTTACGAGCAGTACTTC. This sequence encodes CASSSRGRRETYEQYF.

This clone turned up a few times. This chain links TRBV30 with TRBJ1-1, with 8 bases that match TRBD1. CDR3 length: 14 amino acids. J gave up 5 bases and V 8 bases, and 13 bases lay outside the gene matches. Germline V gene lookup returns CDR1 GTSNPN and CDR2 SVGIG (reference sequence). CDR3 in DNA: TGTGCCCGTAAACCAGGGGGCCCCGGGACTGAAGCTTTCTTT. Its translation is CARKPGGPGTEAFF. The entire variable domain, with the rest obtained from reference TRBV30 and TRBJ1-1, is as follows: SQTIHQWPATLVQPVGSPLSLECTVEGTSNPNLYWYRQAAGRGLQLLFYSVGIGQISSEVPQNLSASRPQDRQFILSSKKLLLSDSGFYLCARKPGGPGTEAFFGQGTRLTVV.

This chain joins TRBV11-3 and TRBJ2-2; 8 nucleotides align to TRBD2. The germline gives CDR1 SGHNT, CDR2 YENEEA. The J segment lost 2 bases and the V segment lost 1 base, leaving 3 bases of the junction unmatched. This CDR3 has 16 residues. CDR3 sequence: CASSLAGGSNTGELFF. Written as DNA, the CDR3 is TGTGCCAGCAGCTTAGCGGGAGGGTCTAACACCGGGGAGCTGTTTTTT.

The CDR3 spells CASSWLGGQETQYF. The CDR3 DNA reads TGCGCCAGCTCTTGGCTGGGGGGGCAAGAGACCCAGTACTTC. The chain joins TRBV5-1 to TRBJ2-5, with TRBD2 matching 7 bases. The length of the CDR3 is 14 residues. V was pared by 7 bases and J by 2 bases, with 8 bases of the junction left unmatched. CDR1 and CDR2 (germline): SGHRS, YFSETQ.

J is TRBJ2-2 and V is TRBV10-3, with 9 bases fitting TRBD2. CDR1 and CDR2 from the germline V gene are ENHRY and SYGVKD. Trimming removed 8 bases from V and 5 bases from J; junction bases left unmatched: 9. CDR3 length: 15 residues. In DNA form, the CDR3 reads TGTGCCATCGCTAAGGCGGGGGGGGGAACCGGGGAGCTGTTTTTT. It is translated as CAIAKAGGGTGELFF.

This chain joins TRBV9 and TRBJ1-4; 9 bases agree with TRBD1. The CDR3 runs to 16 residues. With V trimmed by 2 bases and J by 3 bases, 5 bases remained unmatched. CDR1 SGDLS and CDR2 YYNGEE come from the germline V gene. The CDR3 region is CASSVGTGLPNEKLFF. CDR3 in DNA: TGTGCCAGCAGCGTCGGGACAGGGCTCCCTAATGAAAAACTGTTTTTT.

The V and J genes are TRBV5-6 and TRBJ2-2; D is ambiguous. The CDR3 runs 12 residues. The germline V and J ends were trimmed by 4 bases and 8 bases, with 9 bases remaining between them. Germline CDR1 reads SGHDT; CDR2 reads YYEEEE. This chain's CDR3 is CASSHGPGELFF. In DNA, the CDR3 is TGTGCCAGCAGCCACGGTCCGGGGGAGCTGTTTTTT.

In its sample, this clone was seen once. The chain has TRBV11-2 and TRBJ2-1, with TRBD1 matching over 9 bases. This CDR3 is 15 amino acids long. Looked up from germline, CDR1 is SGHAT and CDR2 is FQNNGV. Trimming at V came to 1 base and at J to 6 bases, leaving 4 bases not matched to a gene. Here the CDR3 DNA reads TGTGCCAGCAGCTTAGGACAGGGGGAATTCAATGAGCAGTTCTTC. It encodes CASSLGQGEFNEQFF.

The chain carries TRBV9 and TRBJ1-3; 7 bases are shared with TRBD1. The CDR3 is made up of 16 amino acids. With V trimmed by 4 bases and J by 1 base, 8 bases remained unmatched. The germline V gene encodes CDR1 SGDLS and CDR2 YYNGEE. CDR3 region: CASSLRTGRSGNTIYF. The CDR3 bases are TGTGCCAGCAGCCTGAGGACAGGAAGGTCTGGAAACACCATATATTTT.

The chain joins TRBV2 to TRBJ1-3; perhaps TRBD1 as D (6 bases). The CDR3 runs 15 residues. V lost 5 bases and J 0 bases, leaving 11 bases between the germline ends. Germline CDR1 reads SNHLY; CDR2 reads FYNNEI. CDR3 nucleotide sequence: TGTGCCAGCAGTTTGGACAGAAGCTCTGGAAACACCATATATTTT. It codes for CASSLDRSSGNTIYF.

There are a few counts of this clone. The gene calls are TRBV9 and TRBJ1-2; 9 nucleotides line up with TRBD1. The V gene end was trimmed by 0 bases and the J gene end by 3 bases; junction bases not matched to a gene: 3. Per germline, CDR1 SGDLS and CDR2 YYNGEE. The CDR3 runs 15 residues. The CDR3 sequence is CASSVEDRGYYGYTF. For the CDR3, the DNA is TGTGCCAGCAGCGTAGAGGACAGGGGATACTATGGCTACACCTTC.

This chain connects TRBV4-2 to TRBJ2-1, with TRBD2 matching 11 bases. CDR1 is LGHNA and CDR2 is YNFKEQ in the germline V gene. J lost 8 bases, V lost 4 bases, and 10 bases had no gene match. The CDR3 runs 16 residues. The CDR3 here is CASSPLAGDGVDEQFF. The DNA for the CDR3 is TGTGCCAGCAGCCCACTAGCGGGAGACGGCGTCGATGAGCAGTTCTTC.

The rearrangement joins TRBV29-1 to TRBJ1-3, with 8 nucleotides matching TRBD1. The junction had 3 bases not matched to a gene; V was cut back by 6 bases and J by 2 bases. The germline gives CDR1 SQVTM, CDR2 ANQGSEA. This CDR3 is 13 amino acids long. The CDR3 sequence: CSVGQGTGNTIYF. CDR3 DNA: TGCAGCGTCGGACAGGGAACTGGAAACACCATATATTTT.

The V and J genes are TRBV5-1 and TRBJ2-6; 7 bases agree with TRBD1. V gave up 4 bases and J gave up 0 bases; unmatched junction bases: 13. In germline, CDR1 is SGHRS, CDR2 YFSETQ. CDR3 size: 19 residues. CDR3 nucleotides: TGCGCCAGCAGCCTGTTCTCGGGACAGTCCCTCTCTGGGGCCAACGTCCTGACTTTC. This translates into CASSLFSGQSLSGANVLTF.

The chain has TRBV4-1 and TRBJ2-5; 10 positions agree with TRBD2. TRBJ2-7 matches the DNA end more closely, so the J call is doubtful. The CDR3 spans 16 residues. Germline V gives CDR1 MGHRA, CDR2 YSYEKL. CDR3 DNA: TGCGCCAGCAGCCAAGTGAGACTAGCGGGTGATTACGAGCAGTACTTC. Amino acids: CASSQVRLAGDYEQYF.

The rearrangement uses TRBV10-2 and TRBJ2-2; D might be TRBD2 (5 bases). There are 13 residues in the CDR3. The germline gives CDR1 WSHSY, CDR2 SAAADI. The germline V and J ends were trimmed by 7 bases and 7 bases, with 13 bases remaining between them. The CDR3 here is CASTSRAGGELFF. The CDR3 DNA sequence: TGCGCCAGCACATCCCGTGCGGGCGGGGAGCTGTTTTTT.

CDR3 bases: TGTGCCAGCAGTTATTTGGCGGGAGGCGAGCAAGAGACCCAGTACTTC. Its translation: CASSYLAGGEQETQYF. The chain uses TRBV6-5 and TRBJ2-5; 8 positions agree with TRBD2. CDR3 length: 16 amino acids. After removal of 3 bases from V and 2 bases from J, the junction contained 8 bases not matched to a gene. Germline V gives CDR1 MNHEY, CDR2 SVGAGI.

CDR3 residues: CASSPTWDTASEQYF. The CDR3 DNA is TGTGCCAGCTCACCGACCTGGGACACCGCGTCGGAGCAGTACTTC. V gene TRBV18 combines with J gene TRBJ2-7; D may be TRBD1 (6 bases). This CDR3 has 15 residues. With 3 bases removed from V and 7 bases from J, the gap between germline ends came to 19 bases. The V gene's germline CDR1 is KGHSH and CDR2 LQKENI.